This TCR beta chain was observed in a study of blood T cell repertoires in COVID-19. The sample holds one count of this clone. Original methodology: Amplified reference gene primers provided the basis for estimating nucleated cell counts. This table comes from immunoSEQ multiplex PCR, and its TCRdb copy is limited to in-frame clones, with some not included. That table is the source of V, J and clone size, and D and trimming were worked out from the DNA. Of about 140,000 clones in the sample, over 75% were seen once. This CDR3 is built from 16 residues. Germline CDR1 SGDLS, CDR2 YYNGEE. The J segment lost 2 bases and the V segment lost 1 base, leaving 4 bases of the junction unmatched.

The source is a man between 60 and 75 years old with active or convalescent COVID-19. The V and J genes are TRBV9 and TRBJ2-1; 9 nucleotides match TRBD2. The sequenced sample consisted of peripheral blood. The CDR3 DNA sequence: TGTGCCAGCAGCGTACCGACTAGCGGTCCCTACAATGAGCAGTTCTTC. Translated: CASSVPTSGPYNEQFF.